The following is a TCR beta chain sequence with its context. Its specificity is unknown. The junction differs from germline at one of its ends, possibly a read error. The CDR3 is 14 residues long. Germline V lookup: CDR1 MDHEN, CDR2 SYDVKM. Primed by a sample-barcoded 5' primer and a J-beta primer mix, a second PCR proceeded for 7 to 11 cycles. Via MiXCR, TCRdb re-called the 5' RACE reads, giving one row per CDR3 protein. The sample shows just over 1 million distinct CDR3 sequences, under 45% of them seen only once. Aged about 6 to 95, donors were systemically healthy Caucasians from Russia. RNA extraction gave at least 5 micrograms of total RNA per sample. The record originates from a study of blood T cells in healthy people across ages. Notes on the study in general: A strong correlation was seen between TCR beta diversity and naive T cell percentage. The fall in TCR beta diversity per million T cells was roughly linear with age.

This chain uses TRBV28 with TRBJ2-3; D possibly corresponds to TRBD2 (6 bases). This sequence originates from a woman between 55 and 75 years old in good health. Material for sequencing was blood. CDR3 residues: CASSDRGGTDAQYF. The CDR3 DNA sequence: TGTGCCAGCAGCGACCGGGGAGGCACAGATGCGCAGTATTTT.